The T cell receptor beta chain under discussion was sequenced for a study of TIL therapy for anti-PD-1-resistant metastatic lung cancer. Study details: Patients then received nivolumab; progressors got lymphodepletion, TIL and IL-2.

The immunoSEQ assay was v3. This table comes from immunoSEQ multiplex PCR, and its TCRdb copy is limited to in-frame clones, with some not included. The sample has approximately 50,000 clones, 75% to 85% seen once; the top ten hold approximately 3%. This CDR3 region has 14 residues. Germline V CDR1 and CDR2: SEHNR, FQNEAQ (reference sequence). The J segment lost 5 bases and the V segment lost 0 bases, leaving 1 base of the junction unmatched. Noted time point: pre-treatment sample, taken before nivolumab and TIL therapy. This receptor was taken from a person aged 25 to 80 with non-small cell lung cancer. This sample comprised blood, obtained at baseline. The chain has TRBV7-9 and TRBJ2-5, with 9 bases identical to TRBD2. The CDR3 loop reads CASSLASGSETQYF. In nucleotides, the CDR3 is TGTGCCAGCAGCTTAGCTAGCGGGAGTGAGACCCAGTACTTC.